The T cell receptor beta chain under discussion was sequenced for a study of brain metastases from non-small cell lung cancer. TCRdb's copy holds only in-frame clones and misses some; the assay was immunoSEQ multiplex PCR. The data show roughly 220 clones, 86% seen once. Trimming shortened V by 1 base and J by 7 bases, and 11 bases separated the two germline ends. This CDR3 contains 14 residues. Germline lookup yields CDR1 GTSNPN and CDR2 SVGIG (reference sequence). The rearrangement uses TRBV30 and TRBJ1-6, with D possibly being TRBD1 (5 bases). Sequences were obtained from tumor-adjacent normal tissue. The clonotype was recovered from a donor over 35 with non-small cell lung cancer. The DNA for the CDR3 is TGTGCCTGGAGTGGGCAGACAGCGAATTCACCCCTCCACTTT. Translating gives CAWSGQTANSPLHF.